These 5 T cell receptor beta chains came from one sample sequenced in a study of Graves' ophthalmopathy and Graves' hyperthyroidism. TCR beta CDR3 amplification used RNA transcripts. First-round RT-PCR with HTBI primers preceded a second-round multiplex PCR. TCRdb redid the calling of the multiplex PCR reads with MiXCR, one entry per CDR3 protein. The sample yields 500,000 to 700,000 distinct CDR3 sequences, less than 40% seen once. The sequenced material came from peripheral blood or thyroid tissue (not recorded which). All receptors derive from an adult man with Graves' hyperthyroidism.

This clonotype was recorded many times. The chain recombines TRBV19 with TRBJ1-1, with D possibly TRBD1 on 5 matching bases. The V gene lost 3 bases and the J gene lost 1 base, with 6 bases spanning the gap. The germline V gene encodes CDR1 LNHDA and CDR2 SQIVND (reference sequence). The CDR3 consists of 13 residues. CDR3: CASSIGGNTEAFF. CDR3 coding DNA: TGTGCCAGTAGTATTGGGGGGAACACTGAAGCTTTCTTT.

This rearrangement joins TRBV7-9 to TRBJ2-7; D possibly matches TRBD1 or TRBD2 (5 bases each). Germline V gives CDR1 SEHNR, CDR2 FQNEAQ (reference sequence). V lost 3 bases to trimming and J lost 3 bases, with 18 bases between them. The CDR3 consists of 16 residues. The CDR3 bases are TGTGCCAGCAGCTTCTACGGCCAGGGCCGGGACTACGAGCAGTACTTC. Translating gives CASSFYGQGRDYEQYF. Complete variable domain (other parts from reference TRBV7-9 and TRBJ2-7): DTGVSQNPRHKITKRGQNVTFRCDPISEHNRLYWYRQTLGQGPEFLTYFQNEAQLEKSRLLSDRFSAERPKGSFSTLEIQRTEQGDSAMYLCASSFYGQGRDYEQYFGPGTRLTVT.

In its sample, this clonotype was seen many times. This chain joins TRBV10-2 and TRBJ1-5; possible D gene TRBD1, 5 bases. The germline CDR1 and CDR2 sequences are WSHSY and SAAADI. The CDR3 has 14 amino acids. The V gene lost 2 bases and the J gene lost 0 bases, with 5 bases spanning the gap. CDR3 region: CASSERGSNQPQHF. Written as DNA, the CDR3 is TGCGCCAGCAGTGAGAGGGGTAGCAATCAGCCCCAGCATTTT.

As regards this clonotype: This is likely a read error, given that the CDR3 carries no conserved phenylalanine or tryptophan at its end. It is unclear where the CDR3 begins or ends on the DNA, so no DNA is shown, and the CDR3 is as TCRdb lists it. The chain links TRBV4-1 to TRBJ2-7. The CDR3 is made up of 8 amino acids, end residues included. CDR1 and CDR2 (germline): MGHRA, YSYEKL. This CDR3 is CASSQDAA.

The table lists this clonotype with a few counts. The CDR3 reads CASSYGLPAGEQYF. The CDR3 region has the DNA TGTGCCAGCAGTTACGGACTGCCCGCGGGCGAGCAGTACTTC. The V gene is TRBV2, the J gene TRBJ2-7, with D tentatively TRBD2 (5 bases). The germline V gene encodes CDR1 SNHLY and CDR2 FYNNEI. There are 14 residues in the CDR3. Trimming pared 5 bases from V and 6 bases from J, leaving 17 bases between.